One T cell receptor beta chain is described in this entry. These data are taken from a study of blood T cell repertoires in COVID-19. Study overall: The study drew acute and convalescent COVID-19 samples from the United States, Italy and Spain. In each case, the material was cDNA or gDNA derived from T cells, B-cell-depleted T cells, or PBMCs.

Study processing details: Amplification of reference gene primers was used by the study to estimate nucleated cell counts. Generated by immunoSEQ multiplex PCR, the TCRdb table keeps only in-frame clones and is missing some. Clonal size and the V and J genes are those of that table, whereas D and trimming came from the DNA. Of about 300,000 clones listed, around 90% are singletons. The V gene lost 3 bases and the J gene lost 5 bases, with 13 bases spanning the gap. The germline V gene encodes CDR1 MDHEN and CDR2 SYDVKM. This CDR3 is 14 amino acids long. The J gene is TRBJ2-5, the V gene TRBV28; possibly TRBD2 for D (5 bases). This sequence was found in a man aged 18 to 29 with active or convalescent COVID-19. The specimen was peripheral blood. CDR3 amino acids: CASSFVPGGETQYF. DNA for the CDR3: TGTGCCAGCAGTTTCGTTCCGGGCGGGGAGACCCAGTACTTC.